These 13 T cell receptor beta chains came from one sample sequenced in a study of blood T cell repertoires in COVID-19. This table comes from immunoSEQ multiplex PCR, and its TCRdb copy is limited to in-frame clones, with some not included. Of roughly 95,000 clones in the sample, about four fifths were seen once. The source material was peripheral blood. These receptors were collected from a man in his fifties or sixties with active or convalescent COVID-19.

V and J are TRBV6-5 and TRBJ2-2; TRBD1 aligns across 9 bases. CDR1 and CDR2 (germline): MNHEY, SVGAGI. The V gene end was trimmed by 6 bases and the J gene end by 5 bases; junction bases not matched to a gene: 7. This CDR3 is built from 15 residues. CDR3 in DNA: TGTGCCAGCAGCCGGGACAGGGCGGGGACCGGGGAGCTGTTTTTT. Protein product: CASSRDRAGTGELFF.

The V and J genes are TRBV23-1 and TRBJ1-2; TRBD1 is a possible D gene (5 bases). TRBV23-1 is an ORF for which the function is uncertain. The ends were cut back, 2 bases at V and 3 bases at J, with 19 bases in the middle. This CDR3 region has 17 residues. The CDR3 sequence is CASSQAAQVLGDYGYTF. The CDR3 nucleotides are TGCGCCAGCAGTCAAGCGGCCCAGGTCCTAGGGGACTATGGCTACACCTTC.

The chain employs TRBV7-8 and TRBJ1-1; D is unresolved. This CDR3 contains 14 residues. V was trimmed by 5 bases and J by 2 bases, leaving 12 bases between them. The germline gives CDR1 SGHVS, CDR2 FQNEAQ. CDR3 in DNA: TGTGCCAGCAGCCCTCTGAATAGAAACACTGAAGCTTTCTTT. It yields the protein CASSPLNRNTEAFF.

V is TRBV6-6 and J is TRBJ2-1; 7 positions agree with TRBD1. The CDR3 runs 15 residues. CDR1 MNHNY and CDR2 SVGAGI come from the germline V gene (reference sequence). Trimming at V came to 4 bases and at J to 4 bases, leaving 7 bases not matched to a gene. CDR3 bases: TGTGCCAGCAGTTTCCGGGACAGAATTTACAATGAGCAGTTCTTC. Translated: CASSFRDRIYNEQFF.

There are a few counts of this clone. The rearrangement joins TRBV4-2 to TRBJ2-7; 7 bases are shared with TRBD1. V was clipped by 0 bases and J by 3 bases; unmatched bases: 5. The CDR3 has 15 amino acids. Germline CDR1 reads LGHNA; CDR2 reads YNFKEQ. CDR3 bases: TGTGCCAGCAGCCAAGAGGTAGGGGGCTACTACGAGCAGTACGTC. Translated: CASSQEVGGYYEQYV.

This sequence joins TRBV19 and TRBJ1-1; 8 nucleotides agree with TRBD1. Trimming cost V 5 bases and J 6 bases; bases outside gene matches: 8. The CDR3 sequence is 14 residues long. Germline V gene sequence: CDR1 LNHDA, CDR2 SQIVND (reference sequence). The CDR3 region has the DNA TGTGCCAGTAGTGGGACAGGCGGGTACTCTGAAGCTTTCTTT. Residues: CASSGTGGYSEAFF.

This chain's CDR3 is CAWSVREQFF. The CDR3 coding sequence is TGTGCCTGGAGTGTTCGTGAGCAGTTCTTC. The chain carries TRBV30 and TRBJ2-1; D gene unclear. Germline lookup yields CDR1 GTSNPN and CDR2 SVGIG (reference sequence). Trimming took 0 bases from V and 9 from J, leaving 3 bases between them. The length of the CDR3 is 10 residues.

This CDR3 reads CASGQANEKLFF. Written as DNA, the CDR3 is TGTGCCAGCGGACAGGCTAATGAAAAACTGTTTTTT. J is TRBJ1-4 and V is TRBV6-5; 7 bases align to TRBD1. The junction had 0 bases not matched to a gene; V was cut back by 8 bases and J by 3 bases. Germline lookup yields CDR1 MNHEY and CDR2 SVGAGI. The CDR3 extends over 12 amino acids.

The V call is TRBV20-1, the J call TRBJ2-1, with no clear D. Deletions cut 3 bases from V and 5 bases from J, with 8 bases between. CDR1 is DFQATT and CDR2 is SNEGSKA in the germline V gene (reference sequence). This CDR3 comprises 12 residues. The CDR3 loop is CSASPLNNEQFF. For the CDR3, the DNA is TGCAGTGCTAGTCCACTTAACAATGAGCAGTTCTTC.

The chain combines TRBV24-1 with TRBJ2-1; 12 bases map to TRBD2. Germline CDR1 and CDR2: KGHDR and SFDVKD. The CDR3 is 18 amino acids. V gave up 3 bases and J gave up 0 bases; unmatched junction bases: 5. The CDR3 DNA is TGTGCCACCAGTGATACTAGCGGGGGGACCAGCTCCTACAATGAGCAGTTCTTC. As protein: CATSDTSGGTSSYNEQFF.

This clone was recorded only once. V usage is TRBV27 and J usage is TRBJ1-3, with D possibly TRBD1 on 5 matching bases. This CDR3 is 13 amino acids long. CDR1 and CDR2 from the germline V gene are MNHEY and SMNVEV (reference sequence). V shed 4 bases and J shed 4 bases, with 8 bases lying between them. CDR3 amino acids: CASSSGLGNTIYF. CDR3 in DNA: TGTGCCAGCAGTTCAGGGTTAGGAAACACCATATATTTT.

The chain is built from TRBV5-4 and TRBJ2-7; D not resolved. The V end was cut by 4 bases, the J end by 0 bases, with 8 bases between. CDR3 length: 13 residues. Germline V lookup: CDR1 SGHNT, CDR2 YYREEE (reference sequence). The CDR3 reads CASSPVSSYEQYF. The CDR3 coding sequence is TGTGCCAGCAGCCCCGTTAGCTCCTACGAGCAGTACTTC. Using reference TRBV5-4 and TRBJ2-7 for the parts outside the CDR3, the full variable domain is ETGVTQSPTHLIKTRGQQVTLRCSSQSGHNTVSWYQQALGQGPQFIFQYYREEENGRGNFPPRFSGLQFPNYSSELNVNALELDDSALYLCASSPVSSYEQYFGPGTRLTVT.

This clone was picked up one time. This rearrangement joins TRBV28 to TRBJ1-5, with 7 bases that match TRBD1. Trimming cost V 5 bases and J 3 bases; bases outside gene matches: 7. Per the germline V gene, CDR1 is MDHEN and CDR2 is SYDVKM. The CDR3 has 15 amino acids. The CDR3 DNA is TGTGCCAGCAGTACACCACAGGGGCCCAATCAGCCCCAGCATTTT. Its protein product is CASSTPQGPNQPQHF. The full variable domain, its missing parts supplied by reference TRBV28 and TRBJ1-5, is DVKVTQSSRYLVKRTGEKVFLECVQDMDHENMFWYRQDPGLGLRLIYFSYDVKMKEKGDIPEGYSVSREKKERFSLILESASTNQTSMYLCASSTPQGPNQPQHFGDGTRLSIL.